These T cell receptor beta chains were read from a single sample in a study of blood T cells in healthy people across ages. TCRdb reanalysed the 5' RACE reads using MiXCR and keeps one entry per CDR3 protein. The table has around 1,900,000 distinct CDR3 sequences, 30% to 40% seen once; the top ten hold 23%. The sample taken for sequencing was blood. The receptors stem from a human donor in good health. Each CDR3 is given with its conserved first and last residue. A D gene is named only where the DNA matches it firmly. Clone size is shown for a subset of rows, as once, few, many or a class of expanded clone.

D	V	size	J	DNA	CDR3
TRBD2	TRBV12-3/TRBV12-4	.	TRBJ2-5	TGTGCCAGCAGTACCCTTGGGGGACTAGCGGGTTTTGAGCAGTACTTC	CASSTLGGLAGFEQYF
TRBD2	TRBV20-1	.	TRBJ2-2	TGCAGTGCTAGACTAACTAGCGGGGGGGCTCCCGGGGAGCTGTTTTTT	CSARLTSGGAPGELFF
.	TRBV24-1	.	TRBJ1-1	TGTGCCACCAGTGCGGACAGCCGGAACACTGAAGCTTTCTTT	CATSADSRNTEAFF
.	TRBV28	few	TRBJ1-2	TGTGCCAGCAGTAACCCCGGACAAATAAGCTATGGCTACACCTTC	CASSNPGQISYGYTF
TRBD2	TRBV27	.	TRBJ2-3	TGTGCCAGCAGCACCACAGCGGGGGCCCTTCGAAGCACAGATACGCAGTATTTT	CASSTTAGALRSTDTQYF
.	TRBV7-8	.	TRBJ1-6	TGTGCCAGCAGCTTAGTAAATGAGGGTTCACCCCTCCACTTT	CASSLVNEGSPLHF
TRBD2	TRBV7-2	once	TRBJ2-1	TGTGCCAGCAGCCCGCCGACTAGCGGGGGGACCGAGCAGTTCTTC	CASSPPTSGGTEQFF
.	TRBV7-9	.	TRBJ1-1	TGTGCCAGCAGCTTACTAGGTCCGCCGAACACTGAAGCTTTCTTT	CASSLLGPPNTEAFF
.	TRBV24-1	.	TRBJ1-2	TGTGCCACCAGTGATTTATCACAGGGACGCTACGGCTACACCTTC	CATSDLSQGRYGYTF
.	TRBV20-1	many	TRBJ1-2	TGCAGTGCTAGGGTGACCGACTATGGCTACACCTTC	CSARVTDYGYTF
.	TRBV3-1	.	TRBJ1-5	TGTGCCAGCAGCCAAGTGGGGACTGAGGGTTTCCAGCCCCAGCATTTT	CASSQVGTEGFQPQHF
.	TRBV11-2	.	TRBJ1-6	TGTGCCAGCAGCTTAGATCCCGAGGGGAATTCACCCCTCCACTTT	CASSLDPEGNSPLHF
.	TRBV12-3/TRBV12-4	few	TRBJ2-1	TGTGCCAGCAGTACCCAGCGGAACCCCTACAATGAGCAGTTCTTC	CASSTQRNPYNEQFF
.	TRBV5-1	.	TRBJ2-1	TGCGCCAGCAGCTTGGTGTTATTTAGGGGCGCGGGCAATGAGCAGTTCTTC	CASSLVLFRGAGNEQFF
.	TRBV4-2	few	TRBJ2-7	TGTGCCAGCAGCGGCAACCGGGACGGCGACTACGAGCAGTACTTC	CASSGNRDGDYEQYF
.	TRBV3-1	.	TRBJ1-2	TGTGCCAGCAGCCAAGCTCTAACTCGATATGGCTACACCTTC	CASSQALTRYGYTF
TRBD1	TRBV9	.	TRBJ2-5	TGTGCCAGCAGCGCCCCACGACAGGGGGGCCAAGAGACCCAGTACTTC	CASSAPRQGGQETQYF
.	TRBV29-1	.	TRBJ2-3	TGCAGCGTTGAAGGGGGTACAGTTACGCAGTATTTT	CSVEGGTVTQYF
.	TRBV29-1	.	TRBJ2-7	TGCAGCGTTGAGACTGGGTCTGAGCAGTACTTC	CSVETGSEQYF
.	TRBV6-5	once	TRBJ1-5	TGTGCCAGCAGTCACAGGTCAGGGTCTGAGCCCCAGCATTTT	CASSHRSGSEPQHF
.	TRBV20-1	.	TRBJ2-1	TGCAGTGCTGACCAAGGGACGACTTGGGACCAGTTCTTC	CSADQGTTWDQFF
.	TRBV7-9	few	TRBJ2-4	TGTGCCAGCAGCTTAGGCCCTCTTGGGGGGAGAGAGTACTTC	CASSLGPLGGREYF
.	TRBV20-1	.	TRBJ1-2	TGCAGTGCTAGAGGGTGGTATGGCTACACCTTC	CSARGWYGYTF
.	TRBV4-3	few	TRBJ2-7	TGCGCCAGCAGCCAATCCTTTAGTGCCGGCGAGCAGTACTTC	CASSQSFSAGEQYF
TRBD2	TRBV6-5	.	TRBJ2-1	TGTGCCAACAGACCTCAACTAGCGGGGTATGAGCAGTTCTTC	CANRPQLAGYEQFF
.	TRBV6-5	.	TRBJ2-6	TGTGCCAGCAGTTACGACGTGTCAGGGGCCAACGTCCTGACTTTC	CASSYDVSGANVLTF
TRBD2	TRBV7-2	.	TRBJ2-7	TGTGCCAGCAGCTTAGAAGCTAGCGGGCCCTACGAGCAGTACTTC	CASSLEASGPYEQYF
.	TRBV12-3/TRBV12-4	.	TRBJ2-3	TGTGCCATCCGCACTCGTACGCAGTATTTT	CAIRTRTQYF
TRBD1	TRBV28	.	TRBJ2-7	TGTGCCAGCAGTTTGAACCCGGGACAGGGGCTCTACGAGCAGTACTTC	CASSLNPGQGLYEQYF
.	TRBV7-3	few	TRBJ2-1	TGTGCCAGCACCAAGCTTTCGAGGGTCGCTAGAGATGAGCAGTTCTTC	CASTKLSRVARDEQFF
TRBD1	TRBV7-6	.	TRBJ1-5	TGTGCCAGCAGCCCGACAGGGGCACTGGGTAGCAATCAGCCCCAGCATTTT	CASSPTGALGSNQPQHF
TRBD1	TRBV7-9	.	TRBJ2-3	TGTGCCAGCAGCTTCCCCTACTATCGACAGGGAGCAGATACGCAGTATTTT	CASSFPYYRQGADTQYF
.	TRBV24-1	.	TRBJ2-3	TGTGCCACCAGTGATTTCTACCGGGGGACAGATACGCAGTATTTT	CATSDFYRGTDTQYF
.	TRBV10-3	.	TRBJ2-5	TGTGCCATCAGTGAGTCGCCTGCCCAAGAGACCCAGTACTTC	CAISESPAQETQYF
.	TRBV7-9	.	TRBJ1-4	TGTGCCAGCAGCTTAGTTCTGGGACCGGGACGGGTAAATGAAAAACTGTTTTTT	CASSLVLGPGRVNEKLFF
TRBD2	TRBV7-2	.	TRBJ2-3	TGTGCCAGCAGGCGGGGGGGCCGCGTAAGCGATACGCAGTATTTT	CASRRGGRVSDTQYF
.	TRBV28	.	TRBJ1-2	TGTGCCAGCAACCCCGTGGGCAACAACCCAATTTACTATGGCTACACCTTC	CASNPVGNNPIYYGYTF
.	TRBV20-1	.	TRBJ1-2	TGCAGTGCTAGAGATCGGTCAGCCCTGGGTGGCTACACCTTC	CSARDRSALGGYTF
TRBD1	TRBV4-1	.	TRBJ2-7	TGCGCCAGCAGTCAGGGGACAGGCAGCTCCCACGAGCAGTACTTC	CASSQGTGSSHEQYF
TRBD1	TRBV14	.	TRBJ2-4	TGTGCCAGCAGCCGGACAGGGGGCAACATTCAGTACTTC	CASSRTGGNIQYF
.	TRBV6-6	few	TRBJ2-2	TGTGCCAGCACCATGGGACAGAACACCGGGGAGCTGTTTTTT	CASTMGQNTGELFF
.	TRBV7-9	.	TRBJ2-5	TGTGCCAGCAGCTTACGAAAGAACCAAGAGACCCAGTACTTC	CASSLRKNQETQYF
TRBD2	TRBV9	.	TRBJ2-3	TGTGCCAGCAGCGTACTAGCGGAGTCCGGAAGTACGCAGTATTTT	CASSVLAESGSTQYF
.	TRBV3-1	.	TRBJ1-2	TGTGCCAGCAGCCAAGTCGCCTTCGGGGGTGGCTACACCTTC	CASSQVAFGGGYTF
TRBD1	TRBV4-1	.	TRBJ2-1	TGCGCCAGCAGCCAAGTGTCACAGGGGGCTTGGGTCGGGCAGTTCTTC	CASSQVSQGAWVGQFF
.	TRBV10-3	few	TRBJ2-5	TGTGCCATCAGTGGGGGGTCCCAGGAGACCCAGTACTTC	CAISGGSQETQYF
.	TRBV11-1	.	TRBJ2-1	TGTGCCAGCAGCGTACGAGCGGGACAGGACAATGAGCAGTTCTTC	CASSVRAGQDNEQFF
.	TRBV7-9	.	TRBJ2-7	TGTGCCAGCAGCTTCGGGCGGGGCAACCGGTACGAGCAGTACTTC	CASSFGRGNRYEQYF
TRBD2	TRBV28	.	TRBJ2-1	TGTGCCAGCAGTCCCGGCGGGGGACCCTCCTACAATGAGCAGTTCTTC	CASSPGGGPSYNEQFF
TRBD1	TRBV6-1	.	TRBJ1-6	TGTGCCAGCAGGCCGACAGGGGATTCACCCCGCCACTTT	CASRPTGDSPRHF
TRBD1	TRBV29-1	.	TRBJ1-1	TGCAGCGTTAGCCGACAGGGTGAAACTGAAGCTTTCTTT	CSVSRQGETEAFF
TRBD1	TRBV15	.	TRBJ1-1	TGTGCCACCAGCACAGGGGGCGCGTGGACTGAAGCTTTCTTT	CATSTGGAWTEAFF